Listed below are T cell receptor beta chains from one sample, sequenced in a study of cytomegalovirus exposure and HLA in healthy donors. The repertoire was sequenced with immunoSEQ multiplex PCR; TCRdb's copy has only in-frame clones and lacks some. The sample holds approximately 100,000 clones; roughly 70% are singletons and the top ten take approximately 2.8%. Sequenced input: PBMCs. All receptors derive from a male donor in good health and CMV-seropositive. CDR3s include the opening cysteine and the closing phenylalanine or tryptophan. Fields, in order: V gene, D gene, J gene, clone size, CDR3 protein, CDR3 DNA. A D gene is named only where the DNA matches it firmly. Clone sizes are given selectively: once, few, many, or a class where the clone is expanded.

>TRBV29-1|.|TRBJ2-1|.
CSVDRRDEQFF
TGCAGCGTTGATAGGCGGGATGAGCAGTTCTTC
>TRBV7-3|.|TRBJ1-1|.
CASSPMGGSPEAFF
TGTGCCAGCAGCCCGATGGGGGGGTCCCCTGAAGCTTTCTTT
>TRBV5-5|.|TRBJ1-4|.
CASTGRATNEKLFF
TGTGCCAGCACTGGGAGGGCTACTAATGAAAAACTGTTTTTT
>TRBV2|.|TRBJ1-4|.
CASTGIPNEKLFF
TGTGCCAGTACAGGGATTCCTAATGAAAAACTGTTTTTT
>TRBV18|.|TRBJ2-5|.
CASSPEGQRETQYF
TGTGCCAGCTCACCCGAGGGACAACGGGAGACCCAGTACTTC
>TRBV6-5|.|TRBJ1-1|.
CASSPPGSLETEAFF
TGTGCCAGCAGCCCACCGGGGAGTCTTGAAACTGAAGCTTTCTTT
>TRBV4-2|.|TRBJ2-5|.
CASSQASHAGQNQETQYF
TGTGCCAGCAGCCAAGCTTCGCACGCGGGGCAAAACCAAGAGACCCAGTACTTC
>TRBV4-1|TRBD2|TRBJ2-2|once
CASSHGLASGELFF
TGCGCCAGCAGCCACGGACTAGCATCCGGGGAGCTGTTTTTT
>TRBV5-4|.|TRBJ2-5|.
CASSLAGSETQYF
TGTGCCAGCAGCCTGGCGGGTTCAGAGACCCAGTACTTC
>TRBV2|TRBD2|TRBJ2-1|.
CATRTSGSNNEQFF
TGTGCCACCCGGACTAGCGGGAGTAACAATGAGCAGTTCTTC
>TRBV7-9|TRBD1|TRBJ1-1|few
CASSSHRQGATEAFF
TGTGCCAGCAGCTCCCACCGACAGGGGGCTACTGAAGCTTTCTTT
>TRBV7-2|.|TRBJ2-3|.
CASSSSTDTQYF
TGTGCCAGCAGTTCTAGCACAGATACGCAGTATTTT
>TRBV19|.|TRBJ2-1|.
CASSLTQYNEQFF
TGTGCCAGTAGCCTCACACAGTACAATGAGCAGTTCTTC
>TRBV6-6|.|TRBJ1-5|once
CASRPARVESNQPQHF
TGTGCCAGCAGGCCCGCGAGGGTAGAGAGCAATCAGCCCCAGCATTTT
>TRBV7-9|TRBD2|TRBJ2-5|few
CASSSTGGQETQYF
TGTGCCAGCAGCTCAACCGGGGGGCAAGAGACCCAGTACTTC
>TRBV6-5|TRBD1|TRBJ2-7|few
CASSLGQGAYEQYF
TGTGCCAGCAGCCTGGGACAGGGGGCCTACGAGCAGTACTTC
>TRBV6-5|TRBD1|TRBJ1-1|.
CASSPRGRGDTEAFF
TGTGCCAGCAGTCCTAGGGGGCGAGGCGACACTGAAGCTTTCTTT
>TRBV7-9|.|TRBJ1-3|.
CASSLATYEGNTIYF
TGTGCCAGCAGCTTAGCTACCTATGAGGGAAACACCATATATTTT
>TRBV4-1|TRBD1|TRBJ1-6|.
CASSQEDRGYSPLHF
TGCGCCAGCAGCCAAGAGGACAGGGGTTATTCACCCCTCCACTTT
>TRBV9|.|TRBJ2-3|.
CASSPHGSTGTDTQYF
TGTGCCAGCAGCCCGCACGGGAGTACCGGCACAGATACGCAGTATTTT
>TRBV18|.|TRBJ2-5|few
CASSPPGGKGETQYF
TGTGCCAGCTCACCACCGGGCGGGAAAGGGGAGACCCAGTACTTC
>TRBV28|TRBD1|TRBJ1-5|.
CASRKTGASNQPQHF
TGTGCCAGCAGGAAGACAGGGGCCAGCAATCAGCCCCAGCATTTT
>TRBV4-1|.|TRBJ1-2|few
CASSQDGFPFYF
TGCGCCAGCAGCCAAGACGGTTTCCCCTTCTACTTC
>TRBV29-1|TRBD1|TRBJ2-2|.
CSVERQGAPGELFF
TGCAGCGTTGAGAGGCAGGGGGCCCCCGGGGAGCTGTTTTTT
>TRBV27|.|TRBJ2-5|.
CASSFLGPQETQYF
TGTGCCAGCAGTTTCCTGGGGCCCCAAGAGACCCAGTACTTC
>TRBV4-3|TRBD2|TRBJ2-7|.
CASSQRLAGGGSPYEQYF
TGCGCCAGCAGCCAGCGACTAGCGGGAGGGGGGAGCCCCTACGAGCAGTACTTC
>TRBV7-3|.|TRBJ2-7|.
CASSSGGKGYEQYF
TGTGCCAGCAGCTCCGGCGGGAAGGGCTACGAGCAGTACTTC